These 16 T cell receptor beta chains came from one sample sequenced in a study of T cells in Graves' hyperthyroidism and ophthalmopathy. The TCR beta CDR3 regions underwent amplification using RNA transcripts as the source. First-round RT-PCR targeting the TCR CDR3 was performed with the HTBI primer set. From the multiplex PCR reads, TCRdb called clonotypes with MiXCR, one entry per CDR3 protein. The sample lists some 770,000 distinct CDR3 sequences; roughly 17% were seen once. Input material: blood. These receptors originate from a man younger than 35 with Graves' hyperthyroidism.

The V and J genes are TRBV6-6 and TRBJ1-5; D not certain. The CDR3 sequence is 15 residues long. Germline V gene lookup returns CDR1 MNHNY and CDR2 SVGAGI (reference sequence). V lost 0 bases and J lost 6, with 12 bases in between. CDR3 protein: CASSYSNRLGQPQHF. The CDR3 DNA reads TGTGCCAGCAGTTACTCTAATAGGCTGGGTCAGCCCCAGCATTTT.

This clonotype occurred a few times. The chain combines TRBV20-1 with TRBJ1-2; D not resolved. In germline, CDR1 is DFQATT, CDR2 SNEGSKA (reference sequence). Between the trimmed V and J ends, which lost 5 bases and 4 bases, there was a span of 11 bases. This CDR3 spans 12 amino acids. CDR3 amino acids: CSAAPGVYGYTF. The CDR3 DNA sequence: TGCAGTGCTGCACCAGGAGTCTATGGCTACACCTTC.

The chain is built from TRBV20-1 and TRBJ2-7; 11 positions agree with TRBD1. From germline, CDR1 is DFQATT and CDR2 SNEGSKA (reference sequence). There are 15 residues in the CDR3. J was trimmed by 4 bases and V by 5 bases; bases with no gene match: 10. CDR3 DNA sequence: TGCAGTGCTGGCGGCGGACAGGGGGCGCGATACGAGCAGTACTTC. Translating gives CSAGGGQGARYEQYF.

The V and J genes are TRBV4-3 and TRBJ1-6; D is perhaps TRBD1 (6 bases). CDR1 and CDR2 (germline): LGHNA, YSLEER. The germline V and J ends were trimmed by 4 bases and 9 bases, with 10 bases remaining between them. The CDR3 is 13 residues long. The CDR3 here is CASSLEGGSPLHF. Written as DNA, the CDR3 is TGCGCCAGCAGCCTGGAAGGGGGTTCACCCCTCCACTTT.

This clonotype has a count of ten or more. The chain couples TRBV7-9 to TRBJ2-1, with 8 bases aligning to TRBD2. With 1 base clipped from V and 2 bases from J, the junction kept 16 bases outside the gene matches. The length of the CDR3 is 20 residues. The V gene's germline CDR1 is SEHNR and CDR2 FQNEAQ (reference sequence). DNA for the CDR3: TGTGCCAGCAGCTTAGTTGCAGCGGGAAGGCCGGGAGGGACCTACAATGAGCAGTTCTTC. Translating it yields CASSLVAAGRPGGTYNEQFF.

This clonotype was recorded many times. The genes are TRBV4-2 and TRBJ2-6; D ambiguous. Germline-derived CDR1 and CDR2 are LGHNA and YNFKEQ. The CDR3 contains 16 residues. The V and J ends lost 0 bases and 0 bases respectively, with 6 bases between them. This CDR3 is CASSQDAVSGANVLTF. Here the CDR3 DNA reads TGTGCCAGCAGCCAAGACGCGGTCTCTGGGGCCAACGTCCTGACTTTC.

V is TRBV29-1 and J is TRBJ2-1, with D maybe TRBD2 (5 bases). The CDR3 spans 15 residues. Trimming took 4 bases from V and 8 from J, leaving 21 bases between them. Germline assignment: CDR1 SQVTM and CDR2 ANQGSEA. The CDR3 region is CSVGSSGRRLDEQFF. The CDR3 region has the DNA TGCAGCGTTGGTTCGAGCGGACGCAGATTGGATGAGCAGTTCTTC.

This clonotype was seen a handful of times. The J gene is TRBJ1-1, the V gene TRBV6-5, with D possibly TRBD1 on 5 matching bases. Germline V gene sequence: CDR1 MNHEY, CDR2 SVGAGI. The CDR3 is 16 amino acids. With 0 bases removed from V and 5 bases from J, the gap between germline ends came to 16 bases. CDR3 residues: CASSYSVAGTVTEAFF. CDR3 nucleotide sequence: TGTGCCAGCAGTTACTCCGTGGCAGGGACGGTAACTGAAGCTTTCTTT.

This clonotype was counted ten times or more. The chain couples TRBV10-3 to TRBJ2-7; D is ambiguous. With 6 bases removed from V and 2 bases from J, the gap between germline ends came to 8 bases. Per the germline V gene, CDR1 is ENHRY and CDR2 is SYGVKD. This CDR3 has 12 amino acids. DNA for the CDR3: TGTGCCATCAGCGGTAACCCCTACGAGCAGTACTTC. Residues: CAISGNPYEQYF.

A few counts support this clonotype. The J gene is TRBJ1-1, the V gene TRBV19, with 7 bases aligning to TRBD1. Germline CDR1 is LNHDA and CDR2 is SQIVND (reference sequence). Germline trimming cut 3 bases from V and 3 bases from J; bases unmatched to any gene: 4. The CDR3 has 14 amino acids. In DNA form, the CDR3 reads TGTGCCAGTAGTATCCGTGACAGGGACACTGAAGCTTTCTTT. This encodes CASSIRDRDTEAFF. Drawing the rest from reference TRBV19 and TRBJ1-1, the complete variable domain is DGGITQSPKYLFRKEGQNVTLSCEQNLNHDAMYWYRQDPGQGLRLIYYSQIVNDFQKGDIAEGYSVSREKKESFPLTVTSAQKNPTAFYLCASSIRDRDTEAFFGQGTRLTVV.

This sequence joins TRBV6-6 and TRBJ2-1; 9 bases fit TRBD2. The CDR3 runs 16 residues. V was clipped by 2 bases and J by 4 bases; unmatched bases: 6. Germline values: CDR1 MNHNY, CDR2 SVGAGI (reference sequence). For the CDR3, the DNA is TGTGCCAGCAGTTACGGGGCGGGAGGGCTTTACAATGAGCAGTTCTTC. Translation gives CASSYGAGGLYNEQFF.

In its sample, this clonotype was seen many times. The genes are TRBV28 and TRBJ2-5; the match to TRBD1 covers 9 bases. Trimming removed 7 bases from V and 0 bases from J; junction bases left unmatched: 12. The germline CDR1 and CDR2 sequences are MDHEN and SYDVKM. This CDR3 region has 17 residues. The CDR3 DNA is TGTGCCAGCACCAAATTGGGCGGGACAGGGTACCAAGAGACCCAGTACTTC. Encoded protein: CASTKLGGTGYQETQYF.

This clonotype has more than one count but fewer than ten. The chain has TRBV7-2 and TRBJ2-2; 7 nucleotides line up with TRBD1. Germline assignment: CDR1 SGHTA and CDR2 FQGNSA. Trimming took 4 bases from V and 2 from J; bases not matched to a gene: 16. CDR3 length: 19 residues. The CDR3 region is CASSSLLTGLPYNTGELFF. DNA for the CDR3: TGTGCCAGCAGCTCTCTTTTGACAGGGCTCCCCTACAACACCGGGGAGCTGTTTTTT.

This clonotype was picked up a small number of times. The chain uses TRBV6-1 and TRBJ2-2; D is uncertain. Trimming pared 6 bases from V and 5 bases from J, leaving 10 bases between. This CDR3 spans 13 amino acids. Germline V gives CDR1 MNHNS, CDR2 SASEGT. The CDR3 region is CASSWAPTGELFF. The DNA for the CDR3 is TGTGCCAGCAGCTGGGCCCCGACCGGGGAGCTGTTTTTT.

This clonotype occurred a few times. The chain is built from TRBV6-6 and TRBJ2-7; D may be TRBD1 (5 bases). CDR1 and CDR2 from the germline V gene are MNHNY and SVGAGI (reference sequence). V was pared by 2 bases and J by 5 bases, with 7 bases between. The CDR3 is made up of 12 amino acids. The CDR3 region has the DNA TGTGCCAGCAGTTACCCGGACAACGAGCAGTACTTC. Translating gives CASSYPDNEQYF.

CDR3 in amino acids: CALSAGFANEKLFF. In DNA form, the CDR3 reads TGTGCCCTGAGCGCCGGGTTTGCTAATGAAAAACTGTTTTTT. The chain carries TRBV30 and TRBJ1-4; D is unclear. Germline lookup yields CDR1 GTSNPN and CDR2 SVGIG (reference sequence). V dropped 8 bases and J dropped 3 bases, with 16 bases sitting between them. CDR3 length: 14 amino acids.